Listed below are T cell receptor beta chains from one sample, sequenced in a study of CD8 T cells in Susac syndrome. Each CDR3 protein is one row after TCRdb ran MiXCR on the immunoSEQ multiplex PCR reads. The sample carries about 120,000 distinct CDR3 sequences, 94% recorded once. Sequencing input: CD4+ T cells from PBMCs. The source of these receptors is a human donor in good health. The conserved cysteine and the conserved F or W are not part of the CDR3 here. A row's size may be missing; if present it is once, few, many or a size class.

clone_size	v_call	cdr3_aa
few	TRBV5-7	ASSLSRRAYEQY
.	TRBV3-1	ASSKGLVAVYEQY
.	TRBV12-3/TRBV12-4	ASSSGPDQPQH
.	TRBV27	ASSLSRITEAF
.	TRBV19	ASSIGQGEQF
.	TRBV28	ASRDRITEAF
.	TRBV28	ASRADTQY
.	TRBV20-1	SAPTPLGEQY
.	TRBV3-1	ASSQVPFLGGGNTEAF
.	TRBV5-1	ASSLTSGSTGELF
.	TRBV2	ASSEAQVSEQF
.	TRBV5-1	ASSLDARGSGQPQH
.	TRBV2	ASSDPSATGNSPLH
.	TRBV7-2	ASTRESGPDGYT
.	TRBV4-3	ASSQESPNRAQY
.	TRBV28	ASSSQGTGNYEQY
.	TRBV6-1	ASSPGLAGTVREQY
.	TRBV7-2	ASSLDPDYGYT
.	TRBV12-3/TRBV12-4	ASSFRVGGTYEQY
.	TRBV28	ASRGQGGGSAQY
once	TRBV2	ASSSQGSNQPQH
.	TRBV2	ASRSSDSNQPQH
.	TRBV20-1	SARDPAGGEKLF
.	TRBV30	AWSAGQEQNIQY
.	TRBV29-1	SVEGAGGPISYT
.	TRBV4-2	ASSQDMTAQETQY
.	TRBV2	ASSALRGLIGGELF
.	TRBV12-3/TRBV12-4	ASSSRTGIFDEQY